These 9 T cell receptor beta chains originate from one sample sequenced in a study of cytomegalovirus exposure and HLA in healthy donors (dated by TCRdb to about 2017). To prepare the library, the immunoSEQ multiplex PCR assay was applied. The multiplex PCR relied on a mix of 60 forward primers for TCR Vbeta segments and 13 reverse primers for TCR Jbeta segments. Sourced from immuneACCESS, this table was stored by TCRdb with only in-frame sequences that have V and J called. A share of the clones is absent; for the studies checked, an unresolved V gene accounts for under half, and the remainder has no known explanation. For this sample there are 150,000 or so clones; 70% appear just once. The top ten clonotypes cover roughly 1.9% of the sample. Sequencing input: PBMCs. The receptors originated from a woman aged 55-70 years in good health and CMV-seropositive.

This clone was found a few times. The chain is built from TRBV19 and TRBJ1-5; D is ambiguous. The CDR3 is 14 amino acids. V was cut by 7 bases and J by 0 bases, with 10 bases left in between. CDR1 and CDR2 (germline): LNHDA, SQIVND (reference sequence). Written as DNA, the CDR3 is TGTGCCAGTACCGGCAGGAATAGCAATCAGCCCCAGCATTTT. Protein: CASTGRNSNQPQHF. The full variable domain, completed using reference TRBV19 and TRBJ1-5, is DGGITQSPKYLFRKEGQNVTLSCEQNLNHDAMYWYRQDPGQGLRLIYYSQIVNDFQKGDIAEGYSVSREKKESFPLTVTSAQKNPTAFYLCASTGRNSNQPQHFGDGTRLSIL.

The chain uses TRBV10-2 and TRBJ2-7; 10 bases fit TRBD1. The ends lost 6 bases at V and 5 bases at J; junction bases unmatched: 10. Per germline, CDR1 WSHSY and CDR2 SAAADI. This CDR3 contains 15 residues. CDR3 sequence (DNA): TGCGCCAGCAGGGACACCGGGACAGGGGATAACGAGCAGTACTTC. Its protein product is CASRDTGTGDNEQYF.

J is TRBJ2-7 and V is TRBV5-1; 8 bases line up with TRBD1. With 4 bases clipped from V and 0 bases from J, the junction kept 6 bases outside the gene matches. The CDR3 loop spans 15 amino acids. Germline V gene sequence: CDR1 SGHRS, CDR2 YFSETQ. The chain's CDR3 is CASSAQGASSYEQYF. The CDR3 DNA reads TGCGCCAGCAGCGCTCAGGGGGCTAGCTCCTACGAGCAGTACTTC.

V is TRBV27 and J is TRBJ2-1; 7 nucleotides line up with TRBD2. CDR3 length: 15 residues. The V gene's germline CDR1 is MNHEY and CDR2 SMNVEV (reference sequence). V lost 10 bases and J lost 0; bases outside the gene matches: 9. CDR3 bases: TGTGCCACCCTAAGAGGCGGGAGCTCCTACAATGAGCAGTTCTTC. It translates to CATLRGGSSYNEQFF.

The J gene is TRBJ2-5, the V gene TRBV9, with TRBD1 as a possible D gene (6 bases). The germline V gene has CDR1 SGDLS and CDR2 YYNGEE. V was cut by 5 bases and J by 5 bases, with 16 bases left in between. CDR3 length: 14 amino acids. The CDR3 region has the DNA TGTGCCAGCAGAGGGACACCCGAGCGGGAGACCCAGTACTTC. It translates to CASRGTPERETQYF.

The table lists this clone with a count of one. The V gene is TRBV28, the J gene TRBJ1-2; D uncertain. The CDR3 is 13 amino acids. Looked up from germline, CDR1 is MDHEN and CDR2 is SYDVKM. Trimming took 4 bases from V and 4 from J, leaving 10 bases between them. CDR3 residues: CASSSSRIYGYTF. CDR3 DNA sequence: TGTGCCAGCAGTTCCTCCAGGATCTATGGCTACACCTTC.

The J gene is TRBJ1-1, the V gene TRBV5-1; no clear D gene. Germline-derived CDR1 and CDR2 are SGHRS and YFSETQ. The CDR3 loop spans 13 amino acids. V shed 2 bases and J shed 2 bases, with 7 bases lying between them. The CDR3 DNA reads TGCGCCAGCAGCTTCTCGGTAAACACTGAAGCTTTCTTT. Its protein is CASSFSVNTEAFF.

The CDR3 coding sequence is TGTGCCAGCAGTGTGACAGAAAACTATGGCTACACCTTC. Its translation is CASSVTENYGYTF. The chain is built from TRBV2 and TRBJ1-2; D may be TRBD1 (5 bases). The CDR3 runs 13 residues. The germline V and J ends were trimmed by 4 bases and 2 bases, with 8 bases remaining between them. Germline V CDR1 and CDR2: SNHLY, FYNNEI.

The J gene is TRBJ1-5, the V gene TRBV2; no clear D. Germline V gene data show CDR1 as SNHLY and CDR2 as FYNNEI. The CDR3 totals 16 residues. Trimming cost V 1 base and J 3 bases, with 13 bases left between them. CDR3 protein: CASSEGSLGDNQPQHF. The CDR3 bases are TGTGCCAGCAGTGAAGGATCCTTGGGAGACAATCAGCCCCAGCATTTT.